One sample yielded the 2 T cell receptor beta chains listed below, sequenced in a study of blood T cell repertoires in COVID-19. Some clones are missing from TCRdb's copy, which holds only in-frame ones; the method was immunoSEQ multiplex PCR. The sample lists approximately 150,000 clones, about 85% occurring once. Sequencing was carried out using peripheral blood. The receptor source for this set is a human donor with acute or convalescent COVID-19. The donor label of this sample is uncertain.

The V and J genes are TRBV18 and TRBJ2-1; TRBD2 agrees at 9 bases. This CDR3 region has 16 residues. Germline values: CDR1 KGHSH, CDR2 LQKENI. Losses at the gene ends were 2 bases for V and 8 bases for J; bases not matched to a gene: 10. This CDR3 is CASSPGGSGGFYEQFF. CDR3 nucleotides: TGTGCCAGCTCACCAGGGGGTAGCGGGGGCTTCTATGAGCAGTTCTTC.

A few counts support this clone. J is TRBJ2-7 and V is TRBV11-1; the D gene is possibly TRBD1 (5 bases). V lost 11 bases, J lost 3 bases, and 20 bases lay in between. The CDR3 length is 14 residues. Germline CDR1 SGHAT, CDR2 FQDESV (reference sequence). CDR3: CASSVLSGYYEQYF. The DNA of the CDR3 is TGTGCCTCCTCGGTCCTCTCAGGGTACTACGAGCAGTACTTC. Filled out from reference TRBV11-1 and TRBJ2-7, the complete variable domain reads EAEVAQSPRYKITEKSQAVAFWCDPISGHATLYWYRQILGQGPELLVQFQDESVVDDSQLPKDRFSAERLKGVDSTLKIQPAELGDSAMYLCASSVLSGYYEQYFGPGTRLTVT.